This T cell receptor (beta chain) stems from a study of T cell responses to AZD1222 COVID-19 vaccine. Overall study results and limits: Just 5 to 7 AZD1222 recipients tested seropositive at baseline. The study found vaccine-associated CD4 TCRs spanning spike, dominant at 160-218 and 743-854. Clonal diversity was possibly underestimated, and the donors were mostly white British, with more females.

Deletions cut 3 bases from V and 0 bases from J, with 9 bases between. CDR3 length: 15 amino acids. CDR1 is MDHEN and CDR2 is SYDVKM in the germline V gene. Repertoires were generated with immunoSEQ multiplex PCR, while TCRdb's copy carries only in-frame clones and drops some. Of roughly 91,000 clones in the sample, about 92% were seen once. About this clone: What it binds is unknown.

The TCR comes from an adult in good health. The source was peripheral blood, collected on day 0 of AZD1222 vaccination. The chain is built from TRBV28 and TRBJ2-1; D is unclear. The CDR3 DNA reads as TGTGCCAGCAGTTTCAGCACGAGCTCCTACAATGAGCAGTTCTTC. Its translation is CASSFSTSSYNEQFF.